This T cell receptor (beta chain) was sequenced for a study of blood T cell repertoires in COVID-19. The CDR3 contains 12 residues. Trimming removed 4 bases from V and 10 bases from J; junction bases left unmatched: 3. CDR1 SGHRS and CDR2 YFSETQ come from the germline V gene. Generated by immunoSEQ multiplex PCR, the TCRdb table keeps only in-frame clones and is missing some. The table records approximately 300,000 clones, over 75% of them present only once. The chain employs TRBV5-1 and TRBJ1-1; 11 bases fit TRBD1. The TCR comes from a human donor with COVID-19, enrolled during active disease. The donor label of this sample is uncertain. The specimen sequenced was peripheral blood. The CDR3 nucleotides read TGCGCCAGCAGCCCCGGACAGGGGGCAGCTTTCTTT. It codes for CASSPGQGAAFF.